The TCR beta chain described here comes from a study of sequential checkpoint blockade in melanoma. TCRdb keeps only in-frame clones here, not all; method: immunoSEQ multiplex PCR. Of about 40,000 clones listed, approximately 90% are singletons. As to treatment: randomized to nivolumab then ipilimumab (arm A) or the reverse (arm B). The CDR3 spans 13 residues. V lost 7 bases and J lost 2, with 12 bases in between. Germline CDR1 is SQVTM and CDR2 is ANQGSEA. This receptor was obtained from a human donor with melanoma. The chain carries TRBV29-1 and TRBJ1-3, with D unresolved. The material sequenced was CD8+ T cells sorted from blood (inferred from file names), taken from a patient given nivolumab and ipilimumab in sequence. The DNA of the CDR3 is TGCAGCGCCGTGGCGGGCCCTGGAAACACCATATATTTT. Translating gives CSAVAGPGNTIYF. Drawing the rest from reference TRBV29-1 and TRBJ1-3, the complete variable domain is SAVISQKPSRDICQRGTSLTIQCQVDSQVTMMFWYRQQPGQSLTLIATANQGSEATYESGFVIDKFPISRPNLTFSTLTVSNMSPEDSSIYLCSAVAGPGNTIYFGEGSWLTVV.